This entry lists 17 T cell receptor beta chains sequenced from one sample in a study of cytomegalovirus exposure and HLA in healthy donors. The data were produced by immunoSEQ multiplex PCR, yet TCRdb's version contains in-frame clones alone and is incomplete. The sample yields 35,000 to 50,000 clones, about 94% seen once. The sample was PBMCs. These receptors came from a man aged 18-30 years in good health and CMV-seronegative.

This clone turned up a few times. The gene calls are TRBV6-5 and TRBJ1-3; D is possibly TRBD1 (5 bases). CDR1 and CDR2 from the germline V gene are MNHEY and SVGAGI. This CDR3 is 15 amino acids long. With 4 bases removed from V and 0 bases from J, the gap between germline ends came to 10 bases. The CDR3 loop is CASSSYRISGNTIYF. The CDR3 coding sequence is TGTGCCAGCAGTTCCTACAGGATCTCTGGAAACACCATATATTTT.

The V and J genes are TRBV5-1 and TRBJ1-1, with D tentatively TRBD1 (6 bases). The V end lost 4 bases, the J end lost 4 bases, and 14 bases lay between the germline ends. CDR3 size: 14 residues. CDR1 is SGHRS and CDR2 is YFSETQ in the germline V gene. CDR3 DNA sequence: TGCGCCAGCAGCCTCGACAGGTCGGGCACTGAAGCTTTCTTT. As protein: CASSLDRSGTEAFF.

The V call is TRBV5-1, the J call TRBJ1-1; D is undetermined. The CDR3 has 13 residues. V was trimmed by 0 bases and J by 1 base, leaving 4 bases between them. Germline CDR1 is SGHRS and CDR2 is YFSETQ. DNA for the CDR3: TGCGCCAGCAGCTTGGCCAGGAACACTGAAGCTTTCTTT. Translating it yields CASSLARNTEAFF. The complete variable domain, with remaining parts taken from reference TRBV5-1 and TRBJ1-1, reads KAGVTQTPRYLIKTRGQQVTLSCSPISGHRSVSWYQQTPGQGLQFLFEYFSETQRNKGNFPGRFSGRQFSNSRSEMNVSTLELGDSALYLCASSLARNTEAFFGQGTRLTVV.

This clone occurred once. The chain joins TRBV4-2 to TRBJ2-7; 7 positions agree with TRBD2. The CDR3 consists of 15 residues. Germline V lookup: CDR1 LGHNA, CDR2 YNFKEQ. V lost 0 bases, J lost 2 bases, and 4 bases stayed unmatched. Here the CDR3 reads CASSQELAQTYEQYF. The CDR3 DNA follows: TGTGCCAGCAGCCAAGAACTAGCGCAAACCTACGAGCAGTACTTC.

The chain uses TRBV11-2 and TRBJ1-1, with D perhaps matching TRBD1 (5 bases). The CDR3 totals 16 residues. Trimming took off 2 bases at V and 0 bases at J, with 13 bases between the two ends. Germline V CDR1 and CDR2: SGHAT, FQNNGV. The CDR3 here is CASSLREGRLNTEAFF. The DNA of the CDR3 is TGTGCCAGCAGCTTAAGGGAGGGACGGTTGAACACTGAAGCTTTCTTT.

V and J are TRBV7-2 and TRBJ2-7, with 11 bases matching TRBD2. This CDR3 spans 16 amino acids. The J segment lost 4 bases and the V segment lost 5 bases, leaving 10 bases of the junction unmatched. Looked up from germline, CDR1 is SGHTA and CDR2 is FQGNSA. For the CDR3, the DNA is TGTGCCAGCAGCATTAGCGGGGGGGCGATCCTATACGAGCAGTACTTC. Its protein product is CASSISGGAILYEQYF.

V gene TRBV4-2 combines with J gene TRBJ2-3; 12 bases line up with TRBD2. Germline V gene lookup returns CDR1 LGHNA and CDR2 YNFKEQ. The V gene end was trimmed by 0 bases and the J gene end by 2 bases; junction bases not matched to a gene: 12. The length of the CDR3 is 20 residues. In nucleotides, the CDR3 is TGTGCCAGCAGCCAAGATCAAAGGCCTAGCGGGGGGGTGTACACAGATACGCAGTATTTT. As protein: CASSQDQRPSGGVYTDTQYF.

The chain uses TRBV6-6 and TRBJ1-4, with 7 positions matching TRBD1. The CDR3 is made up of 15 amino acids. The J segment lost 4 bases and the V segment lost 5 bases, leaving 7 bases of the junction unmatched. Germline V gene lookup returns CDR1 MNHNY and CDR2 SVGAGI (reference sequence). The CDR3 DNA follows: TGTGCCAGCAGTCCCAAGGGGGCTGGTAATGAAAAACTGTTTTTT. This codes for CASSPKGAGNEKLFF.

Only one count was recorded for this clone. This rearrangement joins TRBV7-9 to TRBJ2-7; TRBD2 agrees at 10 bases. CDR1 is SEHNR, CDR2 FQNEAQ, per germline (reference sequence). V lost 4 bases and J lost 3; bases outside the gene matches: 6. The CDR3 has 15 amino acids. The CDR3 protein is CASSSSGGANYEQYF. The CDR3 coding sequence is TGTGCCAGCAGCTCAAGCGGGGGGGCTAACTACGAGCAGTACTTC.

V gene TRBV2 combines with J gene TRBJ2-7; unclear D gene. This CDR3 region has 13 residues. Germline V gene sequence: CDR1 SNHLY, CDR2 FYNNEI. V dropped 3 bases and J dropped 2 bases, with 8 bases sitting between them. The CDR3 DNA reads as TGTGCCAGCAGTGAGGGCAGAACCTACGAGCAGTACTTC. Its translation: CASSEGRTYEQYF. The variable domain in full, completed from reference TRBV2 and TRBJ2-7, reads EPEVTQTPSHQVTQMGQEVILRCVPISNHLYFYWYRQILGQKVEFLVSFYNNEISEKSEIFDDQFSVERPDGSNFTLKIRSTKLEDSAMYFCASSEGRTYEQYFGPGTRLTVT.

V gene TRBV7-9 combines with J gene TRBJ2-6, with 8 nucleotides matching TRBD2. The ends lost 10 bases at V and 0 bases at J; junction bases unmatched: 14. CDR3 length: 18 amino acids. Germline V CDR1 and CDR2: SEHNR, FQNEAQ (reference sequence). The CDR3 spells CATPTELAEHSGANVLTF. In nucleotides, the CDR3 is TGTGCCACCCCTACGGAACTAGCGGAGCACTCTGGGGCCAACGTCCTGACTTTC.

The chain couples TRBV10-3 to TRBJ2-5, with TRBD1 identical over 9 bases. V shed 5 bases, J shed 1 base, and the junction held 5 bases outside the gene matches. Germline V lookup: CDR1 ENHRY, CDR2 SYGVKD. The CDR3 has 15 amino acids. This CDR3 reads CAISSGTGLQETQYF. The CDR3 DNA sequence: TGTGCCATCAGTTCCGGGACAGGGCTCCAAGAGACCCAGTACTTC.

The DNA for the CDR3 is TGTGCCAGCAAACAGGCGAAAAACATTCAGTACTTC. It is translated as CASKQAKNIQYF. The chain links TRBV6-6 to TRBJ2-4, with D possibly being TRBD1 (5 bases). CDR3 size: 12 residues. Looked up from germline, CDR1 is MNHNY and CDR2 is SVGAGI (reference sequence). Trimming removed 7 bases at V and 4 bases at J, with 8 bases between.

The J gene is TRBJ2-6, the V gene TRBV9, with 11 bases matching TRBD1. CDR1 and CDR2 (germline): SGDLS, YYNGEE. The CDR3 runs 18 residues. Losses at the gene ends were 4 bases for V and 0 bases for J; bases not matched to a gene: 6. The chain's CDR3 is CASSPWTGGGSGANVLTF. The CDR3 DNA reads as TGTGCCAGCAGCCCTTGGACAGGGGGCGGCTCTGGGGCCAACGTCCTGACTTTC. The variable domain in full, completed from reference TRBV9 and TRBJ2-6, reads DSGVTQTPKHLITATGQRVTLRCSPRSGDLSVYWYQQSLDQGLQFLIQYYNGEERAKGNILERFSAQQFPDLHSELNLSSLELGDSALYFCASSPWTGGGSGANVLTFGAGSRLTVL.

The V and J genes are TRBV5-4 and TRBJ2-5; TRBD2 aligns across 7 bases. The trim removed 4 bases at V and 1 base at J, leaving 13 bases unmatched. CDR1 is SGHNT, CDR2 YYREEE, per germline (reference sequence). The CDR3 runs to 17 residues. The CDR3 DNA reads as TGTGCCAGCAGCGGAGTGAGCGGGGTGGGGGGCCAAGAGACCCAGTACTTC. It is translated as CASSGVSGVGGQETQYF.

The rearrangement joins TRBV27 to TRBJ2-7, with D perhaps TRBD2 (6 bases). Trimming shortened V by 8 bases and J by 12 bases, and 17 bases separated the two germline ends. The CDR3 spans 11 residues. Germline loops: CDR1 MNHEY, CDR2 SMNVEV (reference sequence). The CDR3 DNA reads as TGTGCCAGCTCTCAGGGCCTCGGGAGGTACTTC. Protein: CASSQGLGRYF.

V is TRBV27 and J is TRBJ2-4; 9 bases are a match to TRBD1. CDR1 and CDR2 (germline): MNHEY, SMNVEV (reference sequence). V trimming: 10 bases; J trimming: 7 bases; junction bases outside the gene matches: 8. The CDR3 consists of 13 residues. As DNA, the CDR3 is TGTGCCACAAGGACAGGGGCTACCAACATTCAGTACTTC. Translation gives CATRTGATNIQYF.